This TCR beta chain was documented in a study of shared clonotypes between healthy human individuals (dated by TCRdb to the early 2020s). Broadly, across the study: A couple of women and a few men aged 18 to 49 years were included in the cohort. To increase sequencing depth and limit assay-specific biases, TCR repertoire library preparation and sequencing were carried out by different laboratories using diverse techniques. Each donor's leukapheresis produced roughly between roughly 0.9 and 9 billion PBMCs. Per donor, three plates each were used for CD4 naive and CD4 memory, two for CD8 naive, and one for CD8 memory. Blood TCR repertoires of a handful of healthy adults were deeply sequenced to estimate repertoire size and the extent of clonotype sharing between individuals. The paper as a whole reports these results and caveats: When several donors were compared, the shared fraction of clonotypes was about 5% for naive CD4, around 3.5% for naive CD8, more than 2% for memory CD4, and 0.35% to 0.4% for memory CD8. Naive subsets generally had larger estimated clonotype richness than memory subsets did. Because the study included a small number of donors, the genetic and exposure-history diversity represented was limited. Only blood was sampled, and tissue TCR repertoires likely differ from those in blood. Incomplete sequencing was indicated by rarefaction of sorted-subset datasets, despite the large sequencing depth. Compared with non-shared clonotypes, the clonotypes found in all four sorted-subset donors had higher generation probabilities. Pairwise subsampling indicated that sequencing depth was expected to affect the degree of clonotype sharing among donors.

TCR CDR3 regions were amplified from genomic DNA by multiplex PCR using the deep immunoSEQ assay. Extracted genomic DNA from each cell subset was distributed evenly across all wells of several immunoSEQ 96-well plates, and each plate was treated as a replicate. Each replicate PCR for sorted subsets received about 200 ng genomic DNA, equal to some 32,000 T cell genomes. The purified libraries were quantified using a Qubit 3.0 fluorometer, sized with a Bioanalyzer 2100, and then quantified again using the KAPA Library Quantification kit. Each immunoSEQ 96-well plate was sequenced on its own single-read 150-cycle Illumina NextSeq 550 flow cell. Processing in the source paper ran as follows. Because the immunoSEQ output included only junctional sequences and no quality scores, the filtering could not be the same as the filtering used for full-length reads. To assign V/J genes and CDR3, sequences were annotated using PyIR, a Python wrapper for IgBLAST v1.9, with IMGT germline references. Reads were filtered out if the reads had weak V/J assignments (E-value above 1e-6), no CDR3, stop codons, out-of-frame junctions, or ambiguous translated residues. V3J clonotypes were defined by identical inferred V gene, J gene, and CDR3 amino acid sequence. Percentage overlap between repertoires was calculated by dividing the number of shared unique clonotypes by the size of the smaller repertoire. Richness of each repertoire was evaluated using RTK rarefaction, the Chao1 estimator, and Recon v2.1 estimates of unobserved clonotypes. Generation probabilities were computed with OLGA for all TCRbeta clonotypes obtained by the gDNA method from a handful of donors. Not all clones reach the TCRdb copy of this immuneACCESS table, which keeps in-frame sequences only. Checked studies attribute under half of the gap to unresolved V genes and leave the rest unexplained. V, J and clone size are those of that table, while D and trimming were read from the DNA. This sample is represented by millions of clones; approximately 95% of them were singletons. Of the sample, 1.1% falls within the top ten clones.

Concerning this clone itself: What this receptor recognizes is not known. No qualities accompany the bases; no much larger clone lies one base away.

CD8 naive samples were CD45RO-negative cells positively selected for CCR7, giving a CD45RA+CCR7+ population that excluded TemRA cells. Donors were healthy HIV-negative adults with no recently reported acute infections or vaccinations. Only Caucasian adults living in Nashville, Tennessee, USA were represented among the donors. Blood was collected by leukapheresis, and PBMCs were isolated by Ficoll-Histopaque density gradient centrifugation and then cryopreserved in liquid nitrogen vapor phase. Purity and quantity of every magnetically sorted T cell population were checked by analytical flow cytometry. Genomic DNA was isolated from each sorted fraction and quantified by UV absorbance on a Nanodrop 2000c. Input material: naive CD8+ T cells sorted from blood. Taken with the paper, the label for cell subset or site translates to: CD45RA+CCR7+. The TCR was taken from a young man in good health.

CDR3 loop: CASSLASGRTDTQYF. In nucleotide form, the sequence is TGTGCCAGCAGCTTAGCTAGCGGGAGGACAGATACGCAGTATTTT. The rearranged chain carries TRBV7-2 and TRBJ2-3, and TRBD2 aligns with 10 junction nucleotides. CDR1 and CDR2 (SGHTA, FQGNSA) derive from the germline V gene. The CDR3 has 15 amino acids, counting the end cysteine and phenylalanine. Only the CDR3 region is kept as DNA, spanning 45 bases read in frame from base 1. Trimming accounts for 0 bases at V and 3 bases at J, while the number of junction bases matched to no gene is 0.